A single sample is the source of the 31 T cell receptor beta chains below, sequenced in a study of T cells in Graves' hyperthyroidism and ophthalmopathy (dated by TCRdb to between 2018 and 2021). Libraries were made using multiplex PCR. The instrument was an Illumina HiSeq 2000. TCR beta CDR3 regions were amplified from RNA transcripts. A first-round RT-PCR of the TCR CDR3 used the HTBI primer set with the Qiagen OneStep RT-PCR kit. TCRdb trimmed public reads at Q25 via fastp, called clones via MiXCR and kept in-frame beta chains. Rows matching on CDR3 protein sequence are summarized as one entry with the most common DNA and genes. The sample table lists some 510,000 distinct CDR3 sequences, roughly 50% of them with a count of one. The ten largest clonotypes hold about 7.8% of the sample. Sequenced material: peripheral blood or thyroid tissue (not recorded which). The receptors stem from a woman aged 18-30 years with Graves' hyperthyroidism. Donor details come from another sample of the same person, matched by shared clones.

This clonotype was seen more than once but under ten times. CDR3 in amino acids: CASSLDRGDSNYGYTF. In DNA, the CDR3 is TGTGCCAGCAGTCTCGACAGGGGGGATTCTAACTATGGCTACACCTTC. V gene TRBV6-5 combines with J gene TRBJ1-2; 9 bases map to TRBD1. V was clipped by 5 bases and J by 0 bases; unmatched bases: 7. Germline assignment: CDR1 MNHEY and CDR2 SVGAGI. The CDR3 is 16 residues long.

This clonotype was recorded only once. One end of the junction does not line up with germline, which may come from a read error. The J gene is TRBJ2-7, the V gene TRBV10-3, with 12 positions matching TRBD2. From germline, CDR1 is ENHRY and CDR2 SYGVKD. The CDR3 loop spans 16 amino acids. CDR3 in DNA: TGTGCCAGCAGTTACTTGACTAGCGGGAGACCCTACGAGCAGTACTTC. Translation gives CASSYLTSGRPYEQYF.

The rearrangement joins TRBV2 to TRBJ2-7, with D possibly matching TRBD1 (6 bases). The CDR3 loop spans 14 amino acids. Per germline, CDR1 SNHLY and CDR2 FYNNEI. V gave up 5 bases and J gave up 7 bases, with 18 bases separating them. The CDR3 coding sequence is TGTGCCAGCAGTCAAGACCCCGGGACACCGGAGCAGTACTTC. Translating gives CASSQDPGTPEQYF.

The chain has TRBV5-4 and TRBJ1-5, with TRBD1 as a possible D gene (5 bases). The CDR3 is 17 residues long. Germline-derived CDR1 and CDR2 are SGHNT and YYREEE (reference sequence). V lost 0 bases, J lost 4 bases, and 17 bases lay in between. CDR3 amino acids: CASSLDGARGDNQPQHF. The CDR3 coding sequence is TGTGCCAGCAGCTTGGACGGGGCTCGGGGGGATAATCAGCCCCAGCATTTT.

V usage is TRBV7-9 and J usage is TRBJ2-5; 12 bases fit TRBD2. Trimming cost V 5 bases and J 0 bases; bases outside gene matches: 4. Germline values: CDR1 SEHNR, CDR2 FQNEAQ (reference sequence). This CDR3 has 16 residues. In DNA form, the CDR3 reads TGTGCCAGCAGCCGAGGACTAGCGGGATACCAAGAGACCCAGTACTTC. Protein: CASSRGLAGYQETQYF.

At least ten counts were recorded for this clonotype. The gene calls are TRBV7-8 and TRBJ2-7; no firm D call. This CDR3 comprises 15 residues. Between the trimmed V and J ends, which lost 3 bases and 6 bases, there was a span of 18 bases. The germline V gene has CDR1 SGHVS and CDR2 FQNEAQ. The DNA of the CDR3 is TGTGCCAGCAGCTTTAGGGATATCAGGACGTCCGAGCAGTACTTC. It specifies CASSFRDIRTSEQYF.

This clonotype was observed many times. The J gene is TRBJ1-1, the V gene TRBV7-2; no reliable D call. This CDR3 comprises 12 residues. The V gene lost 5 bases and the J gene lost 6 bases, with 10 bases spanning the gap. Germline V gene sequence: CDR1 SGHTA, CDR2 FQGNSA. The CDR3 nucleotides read TGTGCCAGCAGCCCCAACGGTGCTGAAGCTTTCTTT. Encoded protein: CASSPNGAEAFF.

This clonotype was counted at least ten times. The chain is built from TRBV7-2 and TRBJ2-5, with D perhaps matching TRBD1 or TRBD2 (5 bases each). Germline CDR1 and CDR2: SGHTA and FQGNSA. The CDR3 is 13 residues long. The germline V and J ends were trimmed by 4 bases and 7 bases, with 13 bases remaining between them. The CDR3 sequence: CASSSGTERTQYF. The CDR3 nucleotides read TGTGCCAGCAGCTCCGGGACCGAACGGACCCAGTACTTC.

CDR3 residues: CATPPRTGAQHF. The CDR3 region has the DNA TGTGCCACCCCTCCTAGGACAGGGGCCCAGCATTTT. The V gene is TRBV24-1, the J gene TRBJ1-5, with 9 positions matching TRBD1. V gave up 9 bases and J gave up 11 bases; unmatched junction bases: 7. The CDR3 sequence is 12 residues long. Germline CDR1 and CDR2: KGHDR and SFDVKD.

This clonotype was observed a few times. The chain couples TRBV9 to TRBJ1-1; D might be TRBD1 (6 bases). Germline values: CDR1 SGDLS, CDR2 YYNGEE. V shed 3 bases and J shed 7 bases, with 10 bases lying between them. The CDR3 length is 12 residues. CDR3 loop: CASSEGGNEAFF. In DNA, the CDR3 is TGTGCCAGCAGCGAGGGGGGAAATGAAGCTTTCTTT.

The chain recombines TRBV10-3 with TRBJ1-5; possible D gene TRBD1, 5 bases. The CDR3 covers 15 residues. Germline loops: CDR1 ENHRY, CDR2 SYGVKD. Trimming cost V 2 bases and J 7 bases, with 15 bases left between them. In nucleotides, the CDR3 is TGTGCCATCAGTGAGGAGGGAGGGGAATGGCAGCCCCAGCATTTT. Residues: CAISEEGGEWQPQHF.

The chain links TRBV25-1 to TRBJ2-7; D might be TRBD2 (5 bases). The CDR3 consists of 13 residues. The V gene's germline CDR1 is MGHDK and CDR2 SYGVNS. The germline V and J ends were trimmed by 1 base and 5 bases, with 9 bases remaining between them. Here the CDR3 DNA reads TGTGCCAGCAGTGAATGGCGGGCGGACGAGCAGTACTTC. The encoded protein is CASSEWRADEQYF.

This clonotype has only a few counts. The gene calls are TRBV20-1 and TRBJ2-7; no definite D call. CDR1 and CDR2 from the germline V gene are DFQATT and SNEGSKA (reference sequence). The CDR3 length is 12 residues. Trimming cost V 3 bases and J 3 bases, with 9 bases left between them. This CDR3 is CSARRGNYEQYF. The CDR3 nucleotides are TGCAGTGCTAGGAGAGGCAACTACGAGCAGTACTTC.

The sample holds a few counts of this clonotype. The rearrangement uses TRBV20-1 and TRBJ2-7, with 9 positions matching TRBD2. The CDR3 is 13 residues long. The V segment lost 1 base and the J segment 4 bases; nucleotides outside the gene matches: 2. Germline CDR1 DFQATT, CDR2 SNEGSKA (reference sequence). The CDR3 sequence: CSARVAGVYEQYF. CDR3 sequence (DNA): TGCAGTGCTAGAGTAGCGGGAGTTTACGAGCAGTACTTC.

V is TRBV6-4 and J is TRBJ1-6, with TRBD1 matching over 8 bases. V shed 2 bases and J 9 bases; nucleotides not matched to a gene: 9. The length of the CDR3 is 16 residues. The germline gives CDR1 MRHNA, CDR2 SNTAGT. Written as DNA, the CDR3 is TGTGCCAGCAGTGACAGCGACAGGGGAGGAAGTTCACCCCTCCACTTT. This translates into CASSDSDRGGSSPLHF.

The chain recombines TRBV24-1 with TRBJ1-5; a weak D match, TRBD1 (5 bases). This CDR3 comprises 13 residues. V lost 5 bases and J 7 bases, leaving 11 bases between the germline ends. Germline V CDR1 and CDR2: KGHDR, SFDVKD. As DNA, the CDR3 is TGTGCCACCAGTGGGCCCAGGGACCAGCCCCAGCATTTT. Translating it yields CATSGPRDQPQHF.

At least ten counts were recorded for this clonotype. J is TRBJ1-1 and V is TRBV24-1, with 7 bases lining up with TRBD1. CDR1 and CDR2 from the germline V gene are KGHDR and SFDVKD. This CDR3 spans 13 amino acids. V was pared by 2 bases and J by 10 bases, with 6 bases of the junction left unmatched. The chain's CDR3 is CATSDSTGLSAFF. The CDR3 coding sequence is TGTGCCACCAGTGATTCGACAGGGCTTTCAGCTTTCTTT.

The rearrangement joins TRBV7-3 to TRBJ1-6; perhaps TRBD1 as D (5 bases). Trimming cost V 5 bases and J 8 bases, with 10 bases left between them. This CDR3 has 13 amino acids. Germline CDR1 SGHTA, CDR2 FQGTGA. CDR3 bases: TGTGCCAGCAGCGAGAAGACAGATTCACCCCTCCACTTT. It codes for CASSEKTDSPLHF.

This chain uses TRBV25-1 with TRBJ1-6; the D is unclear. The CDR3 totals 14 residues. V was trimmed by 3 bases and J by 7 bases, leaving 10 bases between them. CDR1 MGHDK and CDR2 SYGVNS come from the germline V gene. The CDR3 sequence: CASSDRAQNSPLHF. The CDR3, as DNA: TGTGCCAGCAGTGATCGGGCTCAAAATTCACCCCTCCACTTT.

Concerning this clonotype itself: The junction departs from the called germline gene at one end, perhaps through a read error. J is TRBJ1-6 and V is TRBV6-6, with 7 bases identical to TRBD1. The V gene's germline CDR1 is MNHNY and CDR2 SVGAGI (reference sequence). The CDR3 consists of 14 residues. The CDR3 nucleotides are TGTGCCATCAGTGAGACAGGGCCCAATTCACCCCTCCACTTT. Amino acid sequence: CAISETGPNSPLHF.

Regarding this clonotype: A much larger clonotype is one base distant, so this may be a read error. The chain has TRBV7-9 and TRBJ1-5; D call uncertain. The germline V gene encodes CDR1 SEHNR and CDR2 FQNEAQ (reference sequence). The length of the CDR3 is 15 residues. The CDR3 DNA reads TGTGCCAGCAGCCCCTCGGACCCCGGCAATCAGCCCCGGCATTTT. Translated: CASSPSDPGNQPRHF.

The CDR3, as DNA: TGTGCCAGCGGACGGGGGGGCACAGATACGCAGTATTTT. It encodes CASGRGGTDTQYF. The gene calls are TRBV7-2 and TRBJ2-3; 7 nucleotides align to TRBD2. The CDR3 is 13 residues long. The J segment lost 1 base and the V segment lost 8 bases, leaving 3 bases of the junction unmatched. The germline V gene encodes CDR1 SGHTA and CDR2 FQGNSA.

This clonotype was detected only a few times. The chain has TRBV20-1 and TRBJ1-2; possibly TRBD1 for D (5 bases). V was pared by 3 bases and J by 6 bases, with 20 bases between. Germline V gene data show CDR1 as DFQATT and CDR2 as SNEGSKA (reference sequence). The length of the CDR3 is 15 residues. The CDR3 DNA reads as TGCAGTGCTAGTTTGTCCCGACAGCCTCGTCATGGCTACACCTTC. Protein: CSASLSRQPRHGYTF.

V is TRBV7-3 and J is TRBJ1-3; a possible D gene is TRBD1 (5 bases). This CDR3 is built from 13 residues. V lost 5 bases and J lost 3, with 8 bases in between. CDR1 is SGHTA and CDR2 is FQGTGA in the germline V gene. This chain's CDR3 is CASSGGFGNTIYF. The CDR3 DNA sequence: TGTGCCAGCAGCGGGGGGTTTGGAAACACCATATATTTT. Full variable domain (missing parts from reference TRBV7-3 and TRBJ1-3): GAGVSQTPSNKVTEKGKYVELRCDPISGHTALYWYRQSLGQGPEFLIYFQGTGAADDSGLPNDRFFAVRPEGSVSTLKIQRTERGDSAVYLCASSGGFGNTIYFGEGSWLTVV.

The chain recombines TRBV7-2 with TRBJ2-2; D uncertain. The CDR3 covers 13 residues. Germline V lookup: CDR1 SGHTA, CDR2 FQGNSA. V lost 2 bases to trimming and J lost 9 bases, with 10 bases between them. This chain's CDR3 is CASSLLGIRELFF. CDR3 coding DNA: TGTGCCAGCAGCTTACTCGGTATCCGGGAGCTGTTTTTT.

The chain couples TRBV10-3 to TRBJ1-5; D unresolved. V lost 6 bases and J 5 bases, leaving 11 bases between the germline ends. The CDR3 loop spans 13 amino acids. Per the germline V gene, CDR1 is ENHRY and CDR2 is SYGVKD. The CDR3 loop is CAISLNQDQPQHF. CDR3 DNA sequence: TGTGCCATCAGCTTAAACCAAGATCAGCCCCAGCATTTT.

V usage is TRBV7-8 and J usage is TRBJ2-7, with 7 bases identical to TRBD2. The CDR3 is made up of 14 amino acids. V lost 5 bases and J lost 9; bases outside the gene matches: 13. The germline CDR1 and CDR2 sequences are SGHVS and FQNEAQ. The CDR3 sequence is CASSPLADVTRQYF. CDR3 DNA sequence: TGTGCCAGCAGCCCTCTAGCGGATGTTACGAGGCAGTACTTC.

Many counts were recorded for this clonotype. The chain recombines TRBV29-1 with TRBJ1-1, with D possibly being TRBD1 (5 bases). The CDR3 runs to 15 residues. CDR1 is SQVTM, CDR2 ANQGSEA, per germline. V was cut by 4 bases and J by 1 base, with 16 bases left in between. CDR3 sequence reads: CSVARATAGNTEAFF. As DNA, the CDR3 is TGCAGCGTTGCCAGGGCCACCGCGGGGAACACTGAAGCTTTCTTT.

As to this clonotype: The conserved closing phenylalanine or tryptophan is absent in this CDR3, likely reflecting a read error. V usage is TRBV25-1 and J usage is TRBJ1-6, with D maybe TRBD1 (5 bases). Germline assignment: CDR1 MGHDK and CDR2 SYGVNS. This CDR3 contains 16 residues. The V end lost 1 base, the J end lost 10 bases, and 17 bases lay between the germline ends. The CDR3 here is CASSELGQGGGSPLHY. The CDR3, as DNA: TGTGCCAGCAGTGAATTGGGTCAGGGAGGAGGATCACCCCTCCACTAT.

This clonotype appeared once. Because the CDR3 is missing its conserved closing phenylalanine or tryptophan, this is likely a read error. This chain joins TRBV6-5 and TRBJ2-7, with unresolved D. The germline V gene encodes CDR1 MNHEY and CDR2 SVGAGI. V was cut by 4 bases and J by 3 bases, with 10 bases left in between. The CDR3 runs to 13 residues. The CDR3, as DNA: TGTGCCAGCAGTTTAGAATCCCTCTACGAGCAGTACCTC. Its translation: CASSLESLYEQYL.

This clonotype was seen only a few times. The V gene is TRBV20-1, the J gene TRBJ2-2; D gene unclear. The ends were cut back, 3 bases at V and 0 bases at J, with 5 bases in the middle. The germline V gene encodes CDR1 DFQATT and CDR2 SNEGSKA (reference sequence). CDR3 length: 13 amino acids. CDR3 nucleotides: TGCAGTGCTAGTACGACGAACACCGGGGAGCTGTTTTTT. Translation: CSASTTNTGELFF.